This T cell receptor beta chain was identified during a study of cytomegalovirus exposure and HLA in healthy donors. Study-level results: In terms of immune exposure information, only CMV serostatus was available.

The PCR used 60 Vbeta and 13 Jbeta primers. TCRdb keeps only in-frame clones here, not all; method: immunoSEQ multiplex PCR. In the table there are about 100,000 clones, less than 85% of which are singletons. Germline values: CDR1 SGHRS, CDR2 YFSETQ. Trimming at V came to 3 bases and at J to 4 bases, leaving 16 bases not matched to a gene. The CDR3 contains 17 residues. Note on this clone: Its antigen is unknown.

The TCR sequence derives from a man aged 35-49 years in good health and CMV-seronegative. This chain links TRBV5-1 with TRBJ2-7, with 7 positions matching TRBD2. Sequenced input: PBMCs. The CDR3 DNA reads TGCGCCAGCAGCTCTGGACTTGGGGGGGTTTCTCGGTACGAGCAGTACTTC. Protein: CASSSGLGGVSRYEQYF.